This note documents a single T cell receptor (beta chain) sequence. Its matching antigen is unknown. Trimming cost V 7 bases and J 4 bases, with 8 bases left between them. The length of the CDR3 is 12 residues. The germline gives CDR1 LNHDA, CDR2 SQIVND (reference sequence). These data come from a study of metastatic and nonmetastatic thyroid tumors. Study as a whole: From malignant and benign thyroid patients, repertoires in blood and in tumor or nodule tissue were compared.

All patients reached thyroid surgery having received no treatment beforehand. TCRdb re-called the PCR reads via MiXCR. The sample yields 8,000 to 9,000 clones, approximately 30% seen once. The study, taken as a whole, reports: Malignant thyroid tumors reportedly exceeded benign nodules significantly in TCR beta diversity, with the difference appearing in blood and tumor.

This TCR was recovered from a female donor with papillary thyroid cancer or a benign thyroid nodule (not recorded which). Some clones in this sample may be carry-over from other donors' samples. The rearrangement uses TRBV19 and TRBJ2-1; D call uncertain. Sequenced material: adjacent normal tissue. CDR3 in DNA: TGTGCCAGTACTGACACGTACAATGAGCAGTTCTTC. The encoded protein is CASTDTYNEQFF.